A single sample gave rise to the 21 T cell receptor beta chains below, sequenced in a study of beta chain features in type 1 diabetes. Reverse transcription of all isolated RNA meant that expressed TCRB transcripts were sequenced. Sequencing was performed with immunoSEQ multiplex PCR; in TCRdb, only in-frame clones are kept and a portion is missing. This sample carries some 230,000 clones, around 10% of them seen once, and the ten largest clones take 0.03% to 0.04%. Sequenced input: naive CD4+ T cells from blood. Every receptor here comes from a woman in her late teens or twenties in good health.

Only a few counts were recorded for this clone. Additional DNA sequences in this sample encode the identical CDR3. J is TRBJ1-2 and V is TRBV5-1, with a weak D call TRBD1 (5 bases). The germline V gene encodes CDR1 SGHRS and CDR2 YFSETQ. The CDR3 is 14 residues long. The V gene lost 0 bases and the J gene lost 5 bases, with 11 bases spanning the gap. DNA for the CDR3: TGCGCCAGCAGCTTGGGGCAGGGTGGTTATGGCTACACCTTC. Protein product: CASSLGQGGYGYTF.

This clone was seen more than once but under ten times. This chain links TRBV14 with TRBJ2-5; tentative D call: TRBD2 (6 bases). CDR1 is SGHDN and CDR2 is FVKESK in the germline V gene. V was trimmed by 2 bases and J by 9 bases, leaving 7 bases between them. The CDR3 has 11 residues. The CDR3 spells CASSQREAQYF. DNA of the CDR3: TGTGCCAGCAGCCAAAGGGAGGCCCAGTACTTC.

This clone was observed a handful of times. This CDR3 reads CASSLVRYTGELFF. Here the CDR3 DNA reads TGTGCCAGCAGCTTGGTGCGGTACACCGGGGAGCTGTTTTTT. The V gene is TRBV5-6, the J gene TRBJ2-2; no firm D call. In germline, CDR1 is SGHDT, CDR2 YYEEEE. The CDR3 length is 14 residues. The germline V and J ends were trimmed by 0 bases and 3 bases, with 6 bases remaining between them.

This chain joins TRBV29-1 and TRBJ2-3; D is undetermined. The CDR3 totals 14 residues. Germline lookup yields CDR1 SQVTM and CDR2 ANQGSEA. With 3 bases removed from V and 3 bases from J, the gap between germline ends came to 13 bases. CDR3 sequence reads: CSVDVAHLTDTQYF. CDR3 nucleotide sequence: TGCAGCGTTGATGTTGCTCACTTGACAGATACGCAGTATTTT.

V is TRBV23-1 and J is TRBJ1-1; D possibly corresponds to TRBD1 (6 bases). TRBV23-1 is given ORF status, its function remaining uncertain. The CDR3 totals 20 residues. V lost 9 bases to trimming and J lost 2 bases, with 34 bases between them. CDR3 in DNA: TGCGCCAGTAAAACAGGGTCTAAGGCAACAGGGTCTAAGGATAACACTGAAGCTTTCTTT. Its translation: CASKTGSKATGSKDNTEAFF.

The CDR3 loop reads CASGRDSSYNEQFF. In DNA, the CDR3 is TGTGCCAGCGGCCGGGACAGCTCCTACAATGAGCAGTTCTTC. The chain couples TRBV7-2 to TRBJ2-1; 7 bases agree with TRBD1. V was clipped by 8 bases and J by 0 bases; unmatched bases: 4. In germline, CDR1 is SGHTA, CDR2 FQGNSA. There are 14 residues in the CDR3.

In DNA form, the CDR3 reads TGCAGCGTTGAAATTCTACAACAGGACGACGGGACCGGGGAGCTGTTTTTT. This sequence encodes CSVEILQQDDGTGELFF. The chain joins TRBV29-1 to TRBJ2-2; D might be TRBD1 (5 bases). CDR1 and CDR2 from the germline V gene are SQVTM and ANQGSEA. Trimming took off 2 bases at V and 5 bases at J, with 21 bases between the two ends. The CDR3 is made up of 17 amino acids.

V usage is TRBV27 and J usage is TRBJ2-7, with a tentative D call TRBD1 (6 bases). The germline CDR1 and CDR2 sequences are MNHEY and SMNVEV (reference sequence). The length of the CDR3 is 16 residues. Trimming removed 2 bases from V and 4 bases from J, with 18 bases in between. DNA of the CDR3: TGTGCCAGCAGTTTAAGGTACGGGACATCCAAATACGAGCAGTACTTC. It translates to CASSLRYGTSKYEQYF.

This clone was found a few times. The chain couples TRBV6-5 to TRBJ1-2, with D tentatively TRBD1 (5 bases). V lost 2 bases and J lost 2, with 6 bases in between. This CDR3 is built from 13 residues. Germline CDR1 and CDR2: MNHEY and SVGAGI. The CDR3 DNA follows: TGTGCCAGCAGTTACAACAGGAACTATGGCTACACCTTC. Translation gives CASSYNRNYGYTF.

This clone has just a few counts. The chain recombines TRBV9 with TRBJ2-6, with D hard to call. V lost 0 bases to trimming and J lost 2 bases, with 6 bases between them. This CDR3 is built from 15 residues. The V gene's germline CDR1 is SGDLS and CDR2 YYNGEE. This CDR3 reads CASSVARTGANVLTF. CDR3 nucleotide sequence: TGTGCCAGCAGCGTAGCCCGTACTGGGGCCAACGTCCTGACTTTC.

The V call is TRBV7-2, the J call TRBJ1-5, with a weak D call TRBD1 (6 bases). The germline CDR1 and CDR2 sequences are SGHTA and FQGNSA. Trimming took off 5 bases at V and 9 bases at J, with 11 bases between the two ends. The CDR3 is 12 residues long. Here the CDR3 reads CASSRRGLPQHF. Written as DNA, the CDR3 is TGTGCCAGCAGCCGGCGGGGGCTGCCCCAGCATTTT.

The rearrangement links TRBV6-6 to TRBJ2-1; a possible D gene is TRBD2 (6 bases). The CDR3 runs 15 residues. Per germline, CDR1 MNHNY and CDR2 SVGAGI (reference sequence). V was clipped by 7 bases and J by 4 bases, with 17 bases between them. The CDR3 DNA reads TGTGCCAGCATTGGGGGGAATAGGGCGTACAATGAGCAGTTCTTC. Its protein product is CASIGGNRAYNEQFF.

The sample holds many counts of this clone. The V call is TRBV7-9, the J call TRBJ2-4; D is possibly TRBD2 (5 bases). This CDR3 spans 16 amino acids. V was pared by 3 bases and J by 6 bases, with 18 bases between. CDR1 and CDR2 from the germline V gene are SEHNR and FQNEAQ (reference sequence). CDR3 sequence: CASSFFRGSVGNIQYF. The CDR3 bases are TGTGCCAGCAGCTTTTTCCGGGGAAGTGTTGGAAACATTCAGTACTTC.

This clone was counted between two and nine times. The CDR3 loop is CASSVGGIENTEAFF. CDR3 nucleotide sequence: TGCGCCAGCAGCGTTGGAGGGATCGAGAACACTGAAGCTTTCTTT. V usage is TRBV5-1 and J usage is TRBJ1-1; no firm D call. CDR1 is SGHRS and CDR2 is YFSETQ in the germline V gene. V was pared by 4 bases and J by 1 base, with 14 bases between. This CDR3 comprises 15 residues.

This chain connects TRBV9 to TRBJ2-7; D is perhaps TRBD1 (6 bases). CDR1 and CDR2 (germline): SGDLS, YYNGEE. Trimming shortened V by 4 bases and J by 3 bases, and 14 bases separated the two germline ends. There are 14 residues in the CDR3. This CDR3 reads CASSSAGDVYEQYF. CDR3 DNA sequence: TGTGCCAGCAGCTCAGCAGGGGACGTCTACGAGCAGTACTTC.

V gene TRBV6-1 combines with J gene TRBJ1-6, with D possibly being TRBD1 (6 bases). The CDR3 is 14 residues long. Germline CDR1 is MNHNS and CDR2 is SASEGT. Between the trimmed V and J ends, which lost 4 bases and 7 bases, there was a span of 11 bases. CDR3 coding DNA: TGTGCCAGCAGTGGAGGGCAGGGGAATTCACCCCTCCACTTT. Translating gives CASSGGQGNSPLHF.

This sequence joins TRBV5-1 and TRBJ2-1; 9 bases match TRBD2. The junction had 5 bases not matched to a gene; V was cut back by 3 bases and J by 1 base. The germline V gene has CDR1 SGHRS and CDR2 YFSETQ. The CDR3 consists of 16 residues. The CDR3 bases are TGCGCCAGCAGCTCTTCGACTAGCGGATCCTACAATGAGCAGTTCTTC. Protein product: CASSSSTSGSYNEQFF.

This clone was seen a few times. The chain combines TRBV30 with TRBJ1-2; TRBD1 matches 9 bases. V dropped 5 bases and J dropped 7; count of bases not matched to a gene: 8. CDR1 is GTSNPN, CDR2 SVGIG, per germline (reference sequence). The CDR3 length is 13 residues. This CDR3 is CAWLLQGARGYTF. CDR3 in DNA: TGTGCCTGGCTGTTACAGGGGGCCCGTGGCTACACCTTC.

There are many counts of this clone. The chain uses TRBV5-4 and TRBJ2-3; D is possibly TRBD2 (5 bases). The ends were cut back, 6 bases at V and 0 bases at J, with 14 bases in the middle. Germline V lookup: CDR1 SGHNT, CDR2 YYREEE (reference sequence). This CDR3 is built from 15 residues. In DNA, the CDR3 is TGTGCCAGCACGGCCAGCGGCACTAGCACAGATACGCAGTATTTT. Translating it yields CASTASGTSTDTQYF.

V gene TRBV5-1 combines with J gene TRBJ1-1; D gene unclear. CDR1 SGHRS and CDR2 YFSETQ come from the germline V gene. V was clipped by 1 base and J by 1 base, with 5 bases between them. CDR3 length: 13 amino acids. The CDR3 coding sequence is TGCGCCAGCAGCTTGAGAGGGAACACTGAAGCTTTCTTT. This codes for CASSLRGNTEAFF.

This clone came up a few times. The CDR3 loop is CASSYSGLAGLGNEQFF. The CDR3 DNA is TGTGCCAGCAGTTATTCGGGACTAGCGGGTCTCGGCAATGAGCAGTTCTTC. The V gene is TRBV2, the J gene TRBJ2-1, with 12 nucleotides matching TRBD2. The V gene's germline CDR1 is SNHLY and CDR2 FYNNEI. This CDR3 comprises 17 residues. V was clipped by 5 bases and J by 6 bases; unmatched bases: 11.